The 20 T cell receptor beta chains below were found in one sample sequenced in a study of tumor-infiltrating lymphocytes in primary liver carcinoma. DNA and RNA were both co-extracted from approximately 22-30 mg of bulk tissue that had not been sorted. The authors made TCR beta cDNA from 450 to 600 ng total RNA with a constant-region primer. What produced the TCR beta libraries was three nested multiplex PCR rounds using slightly modified ARM-PCR. TRBV1-TRBV30 forward primers and a C-beta reverse primer were used in the first two PCR rounds, which each ran for approximately 10 cycles. MiXCR, applied by TCRdb to the multiplex PCR reads, yields one record per CDR3 protein. Of 45,000 or so distinct CDR3 sequences listed, 65% to 85% were seen once; the top ten hold about 20%. The sample comprised liver tumor tissue from sampling region 2. Subset reported: tumor region T2, inferior pole. Receptor source: a man aged 35 to 55 with primary liver carcinoma and hepatitis B virus infection.

As regards this clonotype: This sequence may be a read error, since a much larger clone differs from it by one base. The gene calls are TRBV28 and TRBJ2-3; D remains ambiguous. The CDR3 covers 17 residues. In germline, CDR1 is MDHEN, CDR2 SYDVKM. CDR3 in amino acids: CVSSLTTVGIGTDTQYF. The CDR3 region has the DNA TGTGTCAGCAGTTTAACGACCGTGGGAATTGGCACAGATACGCAGTATTTT.

Worth noting for this clonotype: A read error may produce the germline difference seen at one junction end. The chain is built from TRBV20-1 and TRBJ1-6; unclear D gene. The V gene's germline CDR1 is DFQATT and CDR2 SNEGSKA (reference sequence). The length of the CDR3 is 13 residues. CDR3 in amino acids: CNARKGNNSPLHF. As DNA, the CDR3 is TGCAATGCTAGGAAAGGGAATAATTCACCCCTCCACTTT.

This clonotype was observed a handful of times. Possible read error: a much larger clone is one base away. This rearrangement joins TRBV28 to TRBJ1-5; 9 bases agree with TRBD1. CDR3 length equals 14 residues. J lost 9 bases, V lost 3 bases, and 6 bases had no gene match. In germline, CDR1 is MDHEN, CDR2 SYDVKM. CDR3 region: CASSFRDRVRPQHF. CDR3 nucleotides: TGTGCCAGCAGTTTCCGGGACAGGGTTCGGCCCCAGCATTTT.

This chain uses TRBV29-1 with TRBJ2-2, with a possible D match to TRBD2 (6 bases). The length of the CDR3 is 14 residues. Germline V lookup: CDR1 SQVTM, CDR2 ANQGSEA. The CDR3 DNA follows: TGCAGAGTCCTCGGTCCGGGACTCATCGGGGAGCTGTTTTTT. Translation: CRVLGPGLIGELFF.

This clonotype was found a few times. The rearrangement joins TRBV20-1 to TRBJ2-2; a possible D gene is TRBD1 (6 bases). The V and J ends lost 1 base and 1 base respectively, with 7 bases between them. CDR1 DFQATT and CDR2 SNEGSKA come from the germline V gene (reference sequence). This CDR3 is 14 amino acids long. The CDR3 sequence: CSARAQGNTGELFF. The CDR3 DNA sequence: TGCAGTGCTAGAGCACAGGGGAACACCGGGGAGCTGTTTTTT.

Turning to this clonotype: One end of the junction fails to match germline, which may point to a read error. The chain has TRBV6-1 and TRBJ2-7, with TRBD2 matching 10 bases. This CDR3 contains 16 residues. CDR1 MNHNS and CDR2 SASEGT come from the germline V gene. CDR3 coding DNA: TGTGCCAGCAGTGAAGTACGAACTAGCGGGAACTACGATCAGTACTTC. Translation: CASSEVRTSGNYDQYF.

This clonotype has a count of ten or more. This chain connects TRBV5-4 to TRBJ2-7; D possibly corresponds to TRBD1 (5 bases). Between the trimmed V and J ends, which lost 3 bases and 3 bases, there was a span of 10 bases. The length of the CDR3 is 13 residues. CDR1 is SGHNT and CDR2 is YYREEE in the germline V gene (reference sequence). The CDR3 DNA reads TGTGCCAGCAGCTCCATGCAGGGCTACGAGCAGTACTTC. It specifies CASSSMQGYEQYF. Drawing the rest from reference TRBV5-4 and TRBJ2-7, the complete variable domain is ETGVTQSPTHLIKTRGQQVTLRCSSQSGHNTVSWYQQALGQGPQFIFQYYREEENGRGNFPPRFSGLQFPNYSSELNVNALELDDSALYLCASSSMQGYEQYFGPGTRLTVT.

The CDR3 nucleotides are TGTGCCAGCAGTGATTGGGGGGGGCAGTACTTC. It codes for CASSDWGGQYF. J is TRBJ2-7 and V is TRBV28; 7 positions match TRBD2. V shed 5 bases, J shed 9 bases, and the junction held 4 bases outside the gene matches. Per germline, CDR1 MDHEN and CDR2 SYDVKM. This CDR3 contains 11 residues.

With respect to this clonotype: A junction end diverges from the germline sequence, so it may reflect a read error. The chain has TRBV30 and TRBJ1-1, with 8 bases fitting TRBD1. Germline values: CDR1 GTSNPN, CDR2 SVGIG (reference sequence). The CDR3 is made up of 13 amino acids. CDR3 in DNA: TGTGTCTGGGGTGTAAACAGGGGGACTGAAGCTTTCTTT. Encoded protein: CVWGVNRGTEAFF.

Points on this clonotype: Compared with germline, one end of the junction differs, possibly owing to a read error. The chain carries TRBV5-4 and TRBJ1-1; D gene uncertain. Germline-derived CDR1 and CDR2 are SGHNT and YYREEE (reference sequence). The CDR3 covers 14 residues. The CDR3 loop reads CASSLYLVSTEAFF. In DNA form, the CDR3 reads TGTGCCAGTAGCTTGTATCTGGTGAGCACTGAAGCTTTCTTT. Based on the CDR3 plus reference TRBV5-4 and TRBJ1-1, the full variable domain is ETGVTQSPTHLIKTRGQQVTLRCSSQSGHNTVSWYQQALGQGPQFIFQYYREEENGRGNFPPRFSGLQFPNYSSELNVNALELDDSALYLCASSLYLVSTEAFFGQGTRLTVV.

With respect to this clonotype: At one end, the junction sequence differs from germline, possibly due to a read error. This chain uses TRBV28 with TRBJ2-7; 7 bases map to TRBD1. CDR1 and CDR2 (germline): MDHEN, SYDVKM. The CDR3 sequence is 15 residues long. The CDR3 here is CASSLDRERFHERYF. The CDR3 DNA reads as TGTGCCAGCAGTTTAGACAGGGAGCGCTTTCACGAGCGGTACTTC.

This clonotype was observed a handful of times. The rearrangement links TRBV9 to TRBJ2-3; TRBD2 aligns across 9 bases. CDR3 size: 16 residues. Germline V gives CDR1 SGDLS, CDR2 YYNGEE. V gave up 3 bases and J gave up 6 bases; unmatched junction bases: 11. The CDR3, as DNA: TGTGCCAGCAGCGCCTTACTAGCGGGCATCGTGGATACGCAGTATTTT. This sequence encodes CASSALLAGIVDTQYF.

This chain connects TRBV7-2 to TRBJ2-4, with 7 nucleotides matching TRBD1. Germline V lookup: CDR1 SGHTA, CDR2 FQGNSA. Trimming took 4 bases from V and 0 from J; bases not matched to a gene: 9. The CDR3 loop spans 17 amino acids. Written as DNA, the CDR3 is TGTGCCAGCAGCTCTTACAGGGGAACCATAGCCAAAAACATTCAGTACTTC. Translating it yields CASSSYRGTIAKNIQYF.

The rearrangement links TRBV14 to TRBJ2-2; D possibly corresponds to TRBD2 (5 bases). This CDR3 is 13 amino acids long. V was clipped by 4 bases and J by 16 bases, with 19 bases between them. The germline CDR1 and CDR2 sequences are SGHDN and FVKESK. The CDR3 DNA sequence: TGTGCCAGCAGCCGGTCGTCCAACGGGGTGCCGTTTTTT. Translating it yields CASSRSSNGVPFF.

The sample holds one count of this clonotype. Because it lacks the conserved phenylalanine or tryptophan at the end, this CDR3 is likely a read error. This chain links TRBV28 with TRBJ1-2; TRBD1 might be the D (5 bases). The CDR3 is 13 residues long. Germline CDR1 MDHEN, CDR2 SYDVKM. V dropped 6 bases and J dropped 8 bases, with 16 bases sitting between them. The CDR3 spells CASSRRGVEGYTS. The CDR3 region has the DNA TGTGCCAGCAGCCGACGGGGGGTAGAGGGCTACACCTCC.

The chain has TRBV21-1 and TRBJ2-7; the table's D call, TRBD2, has no DNA check behind it. TRBV21-1 has pseudogene status. The CDR3 length is 17 residues. The CDR3 is CVNSKESGGGGADEQYF. In DNA form, the CDR3 reads TGTGTCAACAGCAAAGAAAGTGGTGGGGGAGGGGCAGACGAGCAGTACTTC.

This clonotype was detected once. At one of its ends the junction is not consistent with the germline gene, which may arise from a read error. The J gene is TRBJ2-7, the V gene TRBV5-6; perhaps D is TRBD1 or TRBD2 (5 bases each). The CDR3 has 13 amino acids. CDR1 SGHDT and CDR2 YYEEEE come from the germline V gene. CDR3 sequence (DNA): TGTGCCAGAAGCTTCGGGAAGGGGAAAGAGCAATACTTC. This translates into CARSFGKGKEQYF.

To note about this clonotype: The junction and the germline gene differ at one end; a read error may be behind it. The chain carries TRBV10-3 and TRBJ1-1, with D possibly matching TRBD1 (5 bases). This CDR3 has 13 amino acids. Per the germline V gene, CDR1 is ENHRY and CDR2 is SYGVKD. The CDR3 is CAITSGGNTEAIF. The CDR3 DNA follows: TGTGCCATCACGAGTGGGGGGAACACTGAAGCTATCTTT.

Concerning this clonotype: A junction end diverges from the germline sequence, so it may reflect a read error. The V gene is TRBV5-1, the J gene TRBJ1-1; D perhaps matches TRBD1 (5 bases). Germline CDR1 is SGHRS and CDR2 is YFSETQ. CDR3 length equals 14 residues. The CDR3 is CASSLAGGLSDAFF. The CDR3 nucleotides read TGCGCCAGTAGCTTGGCCGGGGGACTCTCGGATGCTTTCTTT.

The chain is built from TRBV5-5 and TRBJ2-7; tentatively, D is TRBD2 (5 bases). V was clipped by 2 bases and J by 6 bases, with 12 bases between them. The CDR3 covers 13 residues. CDR1 is SGHKS, CDR2 YYEKEE, per germline (reference sequence). The CDR3 reads CASSFGLPFEQYF. The CDR3 bases are TGTGCCAGCAGCTTCGGACTCCCCTTCGAGCAGTACTTC.